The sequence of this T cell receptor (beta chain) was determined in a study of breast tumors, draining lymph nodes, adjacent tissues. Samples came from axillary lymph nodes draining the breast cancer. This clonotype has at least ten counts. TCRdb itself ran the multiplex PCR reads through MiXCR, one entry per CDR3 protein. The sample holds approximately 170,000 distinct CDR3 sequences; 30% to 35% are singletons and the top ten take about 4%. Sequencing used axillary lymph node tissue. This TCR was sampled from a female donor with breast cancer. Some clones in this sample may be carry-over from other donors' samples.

This CDR3 is CASSQPQGLAGANEQFF. CDR3 in DNA: TGTGCCAGCAGCCAACCCCAAGGACTAGCGGGGGCTAATGAGCAGTTCTTC. The V call is TRBV7-9, the J call TRBJ2-1; TRBD2 aligns across 13 bases. Germline V gene data show CDR1 as SEHNR and CDR2 as FQNEAQ (reference sequence). With 5 bases clipped from V and 7 bases from J, the junction kept 11 bases outside the gene matches. CDR3 length: 17 amino acids.